The 20 T cell receptor beta chains reported below all come from one sample, sequenced in a study of shared clonotypes between healthy human individuals. The data were produced by immunoSEQ multiplex PCR, yet TCRdb's version contains in-frame clones alone and is incomplete. The data contain over a million clones, approximately 98% of them seen just once; the ten biggest clones take up roughly 0.45%. The sample taken for sequencing was naive CD4+ T cells sorted from blood. Subset reported: CD45RA+ positively selected. These receptor sequences come from a man under 40 in good health.

V and J are TRBV5-1 and TRBJ1-2; 9 positions match TRBD1. Germline-derived CDR1 and CDR2 are SGHRS and YFSETQ. This CDR3 contains 15 residues. With 5 bases clipped from V and 4 bases from J, the junction kept 9 bases outside the gene matches. The CDR3 is CASRGATGGGYGYTF. The CDR3 DNA is TGCGCCAGCAGAGGGGCCACAGGGGGCGGCTATGGCTACACCTTC.

The chain recombines TRBV11-3 with TRBJ1-1; 9 positions agree with TRBD1. The CDR3 covers 13 residues. The ends lost 5 bases at V and 4 bases at J; junction bases unmatched: 2. Germline V CDR1 and CDR2: SGHNT, YENEEA. As DNA, the CDR3 is TGTGCCAGCAGCCGGGACAGGGCCACTGAAGCTTTCTTT. Translated: CASSRDRATEAFF.

CDR3 bases: TGTGCCAGCAGCACGGTAGCGGGAGTGAACGAGCAGTACTTC. Protein sequence: CASSTVAGVNEQYF. The chain joins TRBV5-4 to TRBJ2-7; 9 nucleotides line up with TRBD2. Germline V gene sequence: CDR1 SGHNT, CDR2 YYREEE (reference sequence). The J segment lost 5 bases and the V segment lost 4 bases, leaving 7 bases of the junction unmatched. This CDR3 spans 14 amino acids.

This clone was counted a single time. This sequence joins TRBV5-1 and TRBJ1-1, with D possibly being TRBD1 (5 bases). Trimming took off 0 bases at V and 10 bases at J, with 10 bases between the two ends. The V gene's germline CDR1 is SGHRS and CDR2 YFSETQ. This CDR3 region has 12 residues. The CDR3 loop reads CASSLVGDRAFF. In nucleotides, the CDR3 is TGCGCCAGCAGCTTGGTCGGGGACCGAGCTTTCTTT.

The genes are TRBV11-2 and TRBJ2-1, with a possible D match to TRBD2 (5 bases). The germline V gene encodes CDR1 SGHAT and CDR2 FQNNGV. The CDR3 extends over 16 amino acids. The germline V and J ends were trimmed by 5 bases and 8 bases, with 22 bases remaining between them. The CDR3 region has the DNA TGTGCCAGCAGCCTCGGTCGGACTGGTTTTCTTCATGAGCAGTTCTTC. Translating it yields CASSLGRTGFLHEQFF.

Concerning this clone itself: Other nucleotide sequences in the sample specify the same CDR3. This chain joins TRBV5-1 and TRBJ2-1; 13 bases agree with TRBD2. CDR1 and CDR2 from the germline V gene are SGHRS and YFSETQ. The CDR3 covers 16 residues. Trimming at V came to 4 bases and at J to 5 bases, leaving 6 bases not matched to a gene. CDR3 protein: CASSPGLAGVDNEQFF. DNA for the CDR3: TGCGCCAGCAGCCCCGGACTAGCGGGAGTTGACAATGAGCAGTTCTTC.

The chain joins TRBV28 to TRBJ2-7; 9 bases fit TRBD1. Looked up from germline, CDR1 is MDHEN and CDR2 is SYDVKM. The CDR3 runs 18 residues. With 2 bases clipped from V and 2 bases from J, the junction kept 13 bases outside the gene matches. CDR3 nucleotide sequence: TGTGCCAGCAGTTTAACGTTGGGACCGGGACAGGGACCCTACGAGCAGTACTTC. Translated: CASSLTLGPGQGPYEQYF.

The chain employs TRBV4-1 and TRBJ2-3, with 7 nucleotides matching TRBD2. Germline CDR1 and CDR2: MGHRA and YSYEKL. Trimming at V came to 0 bases and at J to 7 bases, leaving 7 bases not matched to a gene. The CDR3 is made up of 15 amino acids. The DNA of the CDR3 is TGCGCCAGCAGCCAAGAGAGGGCGGGGGAGAATACGCAGTATTTT. Translating gives CASSQERAGENTQYF.

The sample holds one count of this clone. The chain joins TRBV27 to TRBJ2-2, with 10 bases fitting TRBD1. The CDR3 loop spans 17 amino acids. Germline V gene sequence: CDR1 MNHEY, CDR2 SMNVEV (reference sequence). The J segment lost 7 bases and the V segment lost 1 base, leaving 9 bases of the junction unmatched. The CDR3 DNA sequence: TGTGCCAGCAGTTTATATGGAATGGGACAGGGGTTCGGGGAGCTGTTTTTT. Its protein product is CASSLYGMGQGFGELFF.

This clone appeared a single time. This chain connects TRBV7-8 to TRBJ2-7; TRBD2 might be the D (5 bases). Germline CDR1 is SGHVS and CDR2 is FQNEAQ. The CDR3 spans 17 residues. V was clipped by 1 base and J by 2 bases, with 18 bases between them. The CDR3 DNA is TGTGCCAGCAGCTTAGTAGTTGTGAGCGGAAGGGCCTACGAGCAGTACTTC. The encoded protein is CASSLVVVSGRAYEQYF.

Concerning this clone: The sample holds other DNA sequences that translate to the same CDR3. The chain is built from TRBV7-2 and TRBJ2-4; D is undetermined. Trimming pared 1 base from V and 0 bases from J, leaving 4 bases between. Germline V lookup: CDR1 SGHTA, CDR2 FQGNSA. The CDR3 is 14 residues long. The CDR3 DNA sequence: TGTGCCAGCAGCTTAGATCTAGCCAAAAACATTCAGTACTTC. As protein: CASSLDLAKNIQYF.

V is TRBV6-1 and J is TRBJ2-7; D ambiguous. The CDR3 has 14 amino acids. The V end was cut by 0 bases, the J end by 6 bases, with 12 bases between. CDR1 and CDR2 from the germline V gene are MNHNS and SASEGT. The CDR3 DNA reads TGTGCCAGCAGTGAAGCCCCCCGAGTGGTCGAGCAGTACTTC. This encodes CASSEAPRVVEQYF.

The chain has TRBV18 and TRBJ2-3, with 8 positions matching TRBD1. This CDR3 has 16 residues. Germline trimming cut 1 base from V and 2 bases from J; bases unmatched to any gene: 5. CDR1 is KGHSH, CDR2 LQKENI, per germline. CDR3 bases: TGTGCCAGCTCACCACAGGGGGACAGGACCACAGATACGCAGTATTTT. Translation gives CASSPQGDRTTDTQYF.

The chain is built from TRBV7-9 and TRBJ1-5; D not resolved. V was shortened by 5 bases and J by 6 bases, with 11 bases between the two germline ends. There are 13 residues in the CDR3. Per germline, CDR1 SEHNR and CDR2 FQNEAQ (reference sequence). The CDR3 here is CASSPSGAQPQHF. The CDR3 nucleotides read TGTGCCAGCAGCCCCAGCGGCGCTCAGCCCCAGCATTTT.

The chain uses TRBV9 and TRBJ2-1, with TRBD2 identical over 9 bases. V was clipped by 0 bases and J by 5 bases; unmatched bases: 6. This CDR3 comprises 16 residues. Looked up from germline, CDR1 is SGDLS and CDR2 is YYNGEE. CDR3 DNA sequence: TGTGCCAGCAGCGTAGTAGGTAGCGGGGGCAACAATGAGCAGTTCTTC. It translates to CASSVVGSGGNNEQFF.

The chain combines TRBV18 with TRBJ2-1, with TRBD1 matching 7 bases. Germline CDR1 and CDR2: KGHSH and LQKENI. J was trimmed by 5 bases and V by 2 bases; bases with no gene match: 6. The CDR3 consists of 15 residues. As DNA, the CDR3 is TGTGCCAGCTCACCATATACAGGGGTAGACAATGAGCAGTTCTTC. Protein product: CASSPYTGVDNEQFF.

The chain couples TRBV19 to TRBJ2-7, with 10 bases that match TRBD1. With 6 bases clipped from V and 6 bases from J, the junction kept 5 bases outside the gene matches. Germline loops: CDR1 LNHDA, CDR2 SQIVND (reference sequence). This CDR3 is 13 amino acids long. The CDR3 DNA reads TGTGCCAGTAGATTCCGGACAGGGGGCGAGCAGTACTTC. Translated: CASRFRTGGEQYF.

This chain connects TRBV6-6 to TRBJ2-7; D possibly matches TRBD1 or TRBD2 (5 bases each). CDR1 MNHNY and CDR2 SVGAGI come from the germline V gene (reference sequence). The CDR3 is made up of 16 amino acids. V was cut by 0 bases and J by 5 bases, with 17 bases left in between. DNA of the CDR3: TGTGCCAGCAGTTACTCGAGCGCCGGGACCCTTAACGAGCAGTACTTC. Protein sequence: CASSYSSAGTLNEQYF.

The J gene is TRBJ2-1, the V gene TRBV6-4; D might be TRBD2 (5 bases). The CDR3 consists of 13 residues. Trimming removed 4 bases at V and 2 bases at J, with 6 bases between. Germline V CDR1 and CDR2: MRHNA, SNTAGT. The CDR3 region is CASSGTPYNEQFF. The DNA of the CDR3 is TGTGCCAGCAGTGGGACTCCCTACAATGAGCAGTTCTTC.

This chain joins TRBV19 and TRBJ1-2; D remains unclear. Germline CDR1 LNHDA, CDR2 SQIVND (reference sequence). Trimming removed 4 bases at V and 4 bases at J, with 7 bases between. This CDR3 comprises 12 residues. CDR3 nucleotides: TGTGCCAGTAGTAATTTGGCCTATGGCTACACCTTC. Translation gives CASSNLAYGYTF.